This TCR beta chain was sequenced for a study of T cells after yellow fever vaccination. Study overall: In the case of low-cell-number fractions, SMART-Seq v4 Ultra Low Input was used for preparation. Study findings and constraints: Researchers report a weaker secondary response that nonetheless peaked faster, day 5 versus 15. Post-booster repertoires again held most primary-vaccination clones (roughly 96% CD4, 85% to 90% CD8).

On this clonotype itself: Antigen: not known.

The study made its TCR cDNA through 5'RACE template switching. That step introduced a universal primer site along with UMIs. TCRdb reprocessed the 5' RACE reads with MiXCR, giving one entry per CDR3 protein. The table records 500,000 to 650,000 distinct CDR3 sequences, 9% to 15% of them present only once. With 4 bases removed from V and 10 bases from J, the gap between germline ends came to 10 bases. The CDR3 has 11 residues. Germline V CDR1 and CDR2: MNHEY, SVGAGI. This specimen consisted of PBMCs, obtained on the day of the yellow fever booster vaccination. The receptor was isolated from a man aged 25-45 years who received the YFV17D yellow fever vaccine. The J gene is TRBJ1-1, the V gene TRBV6-5; D gene uncertain. CDR3 residues: CASSLREVAFF. CDR3 DNA sequence: TGTGCCAGCAGTTTAAGGGAGGTAGCTTTCTTT.